This T cell receptor beta chain is from a study of T cells in Graves' hyperthyroidism and ophthalmopathy (dated by TCRdb to 2018 to 2020). In the study overall: Peripheral blood was collected at initial diagnosis, before any treatment. The study also compared thyroid tissue and blood T-cell repertoires from 5 to 7 Graves' hyperthyroidism patients. The paper describes TCR Vbeta CDR3 sequencing of some 130 peripheral blood samples, made up of fewer than 50 ophthalmopathy patients, around 73 hyperthyroidism patients and roughly 17 progressor patients. After sampling, hyperthyroidism patients received methimazole starting at 30 mg daily, and ophthalmopathy patients received high-dose intravenous methylprednisolone. TCR V-J signatures able to tell the groups apart were searched for in a discovery cohort of approximately 95 patients, of whom more than 40 had Graves' ophthalmopathy and about 55 had stable Graves' hyperthyroidism. The 85 to 100 discovery patients were randomly split 7:3 into training and test sets. Prospective prediction of ophthalmopathy was tested in an independent validation cohort consisting of some 20 hyperthyroidism patients and some 15 patients who later progressed to ophthalmopathy. Paper-wide results and their limitations: Blood samples also contained most of the expanded thyroid clonotypes (frequency above 0.001), which suggests that blood repertoires may reflect thyroid immune responses. No statistical method was used to set the sample size in advance, and investigators knew the group allocation. In validation, the model predicted progression to ophthalmopathy a median of around 6.5 months before onset, with about 71% sensitivity and 72.22% specificity. Ophthalmopathy was separated from stable hyperthyroidism by a 13 V-J signature model, with roughly 88% sensitivity and about 81% specificity obtained in cross-validation and 80%/75% obtained in testing.

The germline V gene gives CDR1 as SGDLS and CDR2 as YYNGEE. Including cysteine and phenylalanine, the CDR3 has 15 amino acids. The CDR3 DNA has 45 bases and is translated from base 1. Trimming accounts for 0 bases at V and 3 bases at J, while the number of junction bases matched to no gene is 5. On this clonotype: The antigen it binds to is not known. Qualities for individual bases were not recorded, and no much larger clone is one base off.

The TCR beta CDR3 regions were amplified from the RNA transcripts. A first-round RT-PCR of the TCR CDR3 used the HTBI primer set with the Qiagen OneStep RT-PCR kit. The libraries were constructed in a second round of multiplex PCR and then size-selected and purified. Libraries were sequenced paired-end with 100 bp reads on an Illumina HiSeq2000. In the original analysis: Raw data were processed with SOAPnuke, discarding reads with adapters, uncalled bases, mean Phred below 15, or no exact constant-primer or identifier match. COPE v1.2.5 was used to merge the high-quality paired reads, and each unique nucleotide sequence was defined as a clonotype. Clonotypes were aligned to IMGT TRBV, TRBD and TRBJ reference segments using MiTCR v1.1. The analysis included only V-J combinations with a frequency above 0.0001, which together covered approximately 99% of the repertoires. The TCS score was defined as the ratio of F50 (clonal expansion) to E x V (chaos), calculated using BLOSUM62-based TCRdist between CDR3 peptides within each V-J. Welch's t-statistics and random forest reduced 514 V-J features to 13, which were used in a naive Bayes classifier (R e1071). TCRdb reran the public reads through fastp at Q25 and MiXCR, keeping productive beta chains. Each record represents a unique CDR3 protein, reported with the most common genes and DNA among its rows. For this entry, the V and J calls and clone size follow TCRdb and not the study's own pipeline. The sample data list about 280,000 distinct CDR3 sequences, and less than 30% of these were observed just once. The top ten clones comprise about 25% of the sample.

Hyperthyroidism patients were aged 18 to 65 years and newly diagnosed, with disease duration of less than 2 months. Patients with uncontrolled infections, other autoimmune diseases, pregnancy or lactation were excluded. Diagnoses relied on clinical symptoms, serum thyroxine and TRAb, thyroid ultrasound and orbital computed tomography. Blood from progressor patients was collected at the time of first diagnosis with hyperthyroidism, before any ophthalmopathy symptoms had appeared. PBMCs were separated from around 9.1 ml of fresh peripheral blood using Ficoll-Paque density gradient centrifugation. Progressor patients were defined as those initially diagnosed with Graves' hyperthyroidism in whom ophthalmopathy developed during follow-up. Total RNA was extracted using Trizol reagent, and RNA quality was assessed on an Agilent 2100 Bioanalyzer.

The sequenced sample consisted of blood. The chain uses TRBV9 and TRBJ2-7, with TRBD2 identical over 8 junction bases. The sequence came from a man aged 35-49 years with Graves' hyperthyroidism that later progressed to Graves' ophthalmopathy. The CDR3: CASSVAPGGSYEQYF. The DNA sequence follows: TGTGCCAGCAGCGTAGCGCCGGGAGGGAGCTACGAGCAGTACTTC.